The 26 T cell receptor beta chains given below trace back to one sample, sequenced in a study of T cell repertoires in cytomegalovirus infection. A single record per CDR3 protein comes from TCRdb applying MiXCR to the reads. Among under 200,000 distinct CDR3 sequences listed, more than 9% were seen once. Specimen: PBMCs. The receptors were sampled from a human donor in good health (CMV status not recorded). Some clones in this sample may be carry-over from other donors' samples.

This clonotype was detected many times. The genes are TRBV12-3 or TRBV12-4 and TRBJ2-7, with D perhaps TRBD1 (6 bases). V was shortened by 3 bases and J by 6 bases, with 6 bases between the two germline ends. This CDR3 comprises 11 residues. This CDR3 reads CASSFRGEQYF. The CDR3 DNA reads TGTGCCAGCAGTTTCAGGGGCGAGCAGTACTTC.

In its sample, this clonotype was seen many times. V gene TRBV7-8 combines with J gene TRBJ1-2; D gene unclear. The length of the CDR3 is 13 residues. From germline, CDR1 is SGHVS and CDR2 FQNEAQ. The V end was cut by 1 base, the J end by 8 bases, with 11 bases between. This CDR3 reads CASSLVGLAGYTF. CDR3 DNA sequence: TGTGCCAGCAGCTTAGTGGGGTTGGCGGGCTACACCTTC. Combining the CDR3 with reference TRBV7-8 and TRBJ1-2 gives the whole variable domain GAGVSQSPRYKVAKRGQDVALRCDPISGHVSLFWYQQALGQGPEFLTYFQNEAQLDKSGLPSDRFFAERPEGSVSTLKIQRTQQEDSAVYLCASSLVGLAGYTFGSGTRLTVV.

Ten or more counts support this clonotype. The V and J genes are TRBV20-1 and TRBJ2-1; 11 bases agree with TRBD2. CDR1 and CDR2 from the germline V gene are DFQATT and SNEGSKA (reference sequence). CDR3 length: 15 residues. Losses at the gene ends were 2 bases for V and 6 bases for J; bases not matched to a gene: 6. The CDR3 region is CSARQSGTSGNEQFF. In DNA form, the CDR3 reads TGCAGTGCTAGACAATCCGGGACTAGCGGCAATGAGCAGTTCTTC.

Regarding this clonotype: A much larger clone differs by one base, so this may be a read error. The V call is TRBV6-2 or TRBV6-3, the J call TRBJ2-7; 10 bases align to TRBD2. This CDR3 region has 14 residues. The germline CDR1 and CDR2 sequences are MNHEY and SVGEGT. Trimming at V came to 8 bases and at J to 3 bases, leaving 7 bases not matched to a gene. The CDR3 spells CASGSSGGVYEQYF. CDR3 coding DNA: TGTGCCAGCGGCTCTAGCGGGGGTGTCTACGAGCAGTACTTC.

The CDR3 is CSVGVSIYEQYF. DNA for the CDR3: TGCAGCGTTGGTGTCAGTATCTACGAGCAGTACTTC. The rearrangement joins TRBV29-1 to TRBJ2-7; D is unresolved. There are 12 residues in the CDR3. The V end lost 4 bases, the J end lost 3 bases, and 10 bases lay between the germline ends. Germline assignment: CDR1 SQVTM and CDR2 ANQGSEA.

The table lists this clonotype with many counts. The V call is TRBV20-1, the J call TRBJ1-2; D not certain. V lost 5 bases, J lost 2 bases, and 9 bases lay in between. CDR1 and CDR2 from the germline V gene are DFQATT and SNEGSKA (reference sequence). This CDR3 has 12 residues. CDR3 loop: CSAHRENYGYTF. The CDR3 DNA reads TGCAGTGCTCATAGGGAGAACTATGGCTACACCTTC.

The sample holds a few counts of this clonotype. The V gene is TRBV20-1, the J gene TRBJ1-5; possibly TRBD1 for D (5 bases). This CDR3 has 13 amino acids. Per germline, CDR1 DFQATT and CDR2 SNEGSKA (reference sequence). The V and J ends lost 3 bases and 0 bases respectively, with 6 bases between them. The CDR3 DNA sequence: TGCAGTGCTAGGGGGGATAGCAATCAGCCCCAGCATTTT. Protein: CSARGDSNQPQHF.

Here the CDR3 reads CASSWGLLMNTEAFF. The CDR3 DNA reads TGTGCCAGCAGTTGGGGATTATTAATGAACACTGAAGCTTTCTTT. The V gene is TRBV28, the J gene TRBJ1-1; D is uncertain. Per the germline V gene, CDR1 is MDHEN and CDR2 is SYDVKM. Trimming stripped 4 bases from V and 0 bases from J, with 12 bases between. CDR3 length: 15 residues.

CDR3 amino acids: CASSPIRFGSDTQYF. The CDR3 DNA reads TGTGCCAGCAGTCCCATACGGTTCGGCTCAGATACGCAGTATTTT. The chain carries TRBV27 and TRBJ2-3; D uncertain. This CDR3 is built from 15 residues. Trimming pared 5 bases from V and 4 bases from J, leaving 16 bases between. Germline V gene sequence: CDR1 MNHEY, CDR2 SMNVEV (reference sequence).

This clonotype occurred a few times. This sequence joins TRBV6-2 or TRBV6-3 and TRBJ1-5; D not certain. The CDR3 spans 15 residues. Germline CDR1 and CDR2: MNHEY and SVGEGT. V lost 6 bases to trimming and J lost 3 bases, with 15 bases between them. The CDR3: CASRPSRPFNQPQHF. The CDR3, as DNA: TGTGCCAGCAGGCCCTCTCGACCCTTCAATCAGCCCCAGCATTTT.

The rearrangement joins TRBV29-1 to TRBJ1-4; 10 nucleotides line up with TRBD1. Germline CDR1 SQVTM, CDR2 ANQGSEA. The CDR3 loop spans 13 amino acids. Losses at the gene ends were 3 bases for V and 12 bases for J; bases not matched to a gene: 7. The CDR3 is CSVDPTGGQQLFF. The CDR3 DNA sequence: TGCAGCGTTGACCCGACAGGGGGCCAACAACTGTTTTTT.

This clonotype was recorded many times. The gene calls are TRBV7-2 and TRBJ2-1; D perhaps matches TRBD2 (6 bases). With 5 bases removed from V and 2 bases from J, the gap between germline ends came to 13 bases. The CDR3 runs 15 residues. Germline CDR1 reads SGHTA; CDR2 reads FQGNSA. The CDR3 here is CASSPGSGAYNEQFF. As DNA, the CDR3 is TGTGCCAGCAGCCCCGGGTCGGGAGCCTACAATGAGCAGTTCTTC.

V usage is TRBV6-1 and J usage is TRBJ2-3; D possibly corresponds to TRBD1 (7 bases). The germline V and J ends were trimmed by 5 bases and 2 bases, with 20 bases remaining between them. The germline CDR1 and CDR2 sequences are MNHNS and SASEGT. This CDR3 spans 17 amino acids. As DNA, the CDR3 is TGTGCCAGCAGTCGCGGGACAGACCTTGGGTACACAGATACGCAGTATTTT. This sequence encodes CASSRGTDLGYTDTQYF.

Ten or more counts support this clonotype. This chain joins TRBV5-4 and TRBJ1-1; no firm D call. CDR1 and CDR2 from the germline V gene are SGHNT and YYREEE (reference sequence). This CDR3 has 13 residues. V was cut by 4 bases and J by 3 bases, with 10 bases left in between. The CDR3 DNA reads as TGTGCCAGCAGCCCACGACGGGACACTGAAGCTTTCTTT. Its protein product is CASSPRRDTEAFF. Looking up the rest from reference TRBV5-4 and TRBJ1-1 gives the full variable domain: ETGVTQSPTHLIKTRGQQVTLRCSSQSGHNTVSWYQQALGQGPQFIFQYYREEENGRGNFPPRFSGLQFPNYSSELNVNALELDDSALYLCASSPRRDTEAFFGQGTRLTVV.

The sample holds many counts of this clonotype. The genes are TRBV7-2 and TRBJ2-5; D ambiguous. Germline V CDR1 and CDR2: SGHTA, FQGNSA. CDR3 size: 13 residues. V lost 2 bases to trimming and J lost 0 bases, with 4 bases between them. The CDR3 loop is CASSLSYQETQYF. The CDR3 bases are TGTGCCAGCAGCTTATCCTACCAAGAGACCCAGTACTTC.

The rearrangement joins TRBV28 to TRBJ1-6; a weak D match, TRBD1 (5 bases). The CDR3 consists of 15 residues. V lost 3 bases, J lost 8 bases, and 14 bases lay in between. Germline CDR1 and CDR2: MDHEN and SYDVKM. CDR3 loop: CASSFRQSVYSPLHF. The CDR3 DNA reads as TGTGCCAGCAGTTTCCGACAGTCTGTGTATTCACCCCTCCACTTT.

This clonotype showed up many times. This rearrangement joins TRBV11-2 to TRBJ2-1; 8 bases agree with TRBD2. The trim removed 1 base at V and 7 bases at J, leaving 9 bases unmatched. This CDR3 has 16 amino acids. Germline assignment: CDR1 SGHAT and CDR2 FQNNGV. The CDR3 DNA reads TGTGCCAGCAGCTTAGTTCCAGCGGGGGTCATGAATGAGCAGTTCTTC. Translation gives CASSLVPAGVMNEQFF.

CDR3 bases: TGTGCCAGCAGTCCTGCCCTCGGACAGGCAGCTTACGAGCAGTACTTC. It specifies CASSPALGQAAYEQYF. The chain uses TRBV28 and TRBJ2-7; 7 bases align to TRBD1. Looked up from germline, CDR1 is MDHEN and CDR2 is SYDVKM. With V trimmed by 5 bases and J by 4 bases, 14 bases remained unmatched. This CDR3 spans 16 amino acids.

The sample holds a few counts of this clonotype. The chain has TRBV30 and TRBJ2-1; D ambiguous. Trimming removed 3 bases at V and 5 bases at J, with 11 bases between. The CDR3 loop spans 13 amino acids. The germline V gene has CDR1 GTSNPN and CDR2 SVGIG (reference sequence). This CDR3 is CAWSPRRDNEQFF. The CDR3 coding sequence is TGTGCCTGGAGCCCGCGCCGGGACAATGAGCAGTTCTTC.

The chain recombines TRBV7-2 with TRBJ1-6; D uncertain. This CDR3 is 15 amino acids long. Deletions cut 3 bases from V and 7 bases from J, with 13 bases between. Germline V lookup: CDR1 SGHTA, CDR2 FQGNSA. CDR3 protein: CASSFTTQNNSPLHF. The CDR3 coding sequence is TGTGCCAGCAGCTTCACGACTCAGAACAATTCACCCCTCCACTTT.

V usage is TRBV14 and J usage is TRBJ1-2; TRBD1 agrees at 8 bases. CDR3 length: 13 amino acids. Losses at the gene ends were 4 bases for V and 7 bases for J; bases not matched to a gene: 5. The germline V gene has CDR1 SGHDN and CDR2 FVKESK. As DNA, the CDR3 is TGTGCCAGCAGCCCCCGACAGGGGAGTGGCTACACCTTC. Protein product: CASSPRQGSGYTF.

The rearrangement links TRBV12-3 or TRBV12-4 to TRBJ2-1, with D unclear. CDR3 length equals 13 residues. The V end lost 7 bases, the J end lost 1 base, and 8 bases lay between the germline ends. CDR3: CASMFVSYNEQFF. CDR3 coding DNA: TGTGCCAGCATGTTCGTGTCCTACAATGAGCAGTTCTTC.

This clonotype was observed at least ten times. The rearrangement joins TRBV7-2 to TRBJ2-2; D is uncertain. Germline V lookup: CDR1 SGHTA, CDR2 FQGNSA. Trimming cost V 5 bases and J 2 bases, with 12 bases left between them. The CDR3 consists of 15 residues. CDR3 protein: CASSHTGRNTGELFF. As DNA, the CDR3 is TGTGCCAGCAGCCACACCGGAAGAAACACCGGGGAGCTGTTTTTT.

This clonotype was counted many times. V and J are TRBV6-2 or TRBV6-3 and TRBJ2-7; D gene ambiguous. Per the germline V gene, CDR1 is MNHEY and CDR2 is SVGEGT. There are 13 residues in the CDR3. With 2 bases removed from V and 3 bases from J, the gap between germline ends came to 8 bases. CDR3 sequence reads: CASSYPWGYEQYF. The CDR3 bases are TGTGCCAGCAGTTACCCATGGGGCTACGAGCAGTACTTC.

This clonotype was counted ten times or more. The gene calls are TRBV10-1 and TRBJ1-1; D perhaps matches TRBD1 (6 bases). V lost 4 bases, J lost 4 bases, and 10 bases lay in between. Germline V gene lookup returns CDR1 WNHNN and CDR2 SYGVQD (reference sequence). The CDR3 length is 13 residues. The CDR3 nucleotides are TGCGCCAGCAGTGTAGGACAGTTCACTGAAGCTTTCTTT. The encoded protein is CASSVGQFTEAFF.

This clonotype has a count of ten or more. The chain has TRBV19 and TRBJ1-1; 7 bases are a match to TRBD1. The CDR3 has 15 residues. J gave up 7 bases and V 1 base, and 9 bases lay outside the gene matches. Germline-derived CDR1 and CDR2 are LNHDA and SQIVND (reference sequence). This CDR3 reads CASSIGQGAANEAFF. As DNA, the CDR3 is TGTGCCAGTAGTATAGGACAGGGAGCGGCGAATGAAGCTTTCTTT. Full variable domain (outside the CDR3, taken from reference TRBV19 and TRBJ1-1): DGGITQSPKYLFRKEGQNVTLSCEQNLNHDAMYWYRQDPGQGLRLIYYSQIVNDFQKGDIAEGYSVSREKKESFPLTVTSAQKNPTAFYLCASSIGQGAANEAFFGQGTRLTVV.